This is a list of T cell receptor beta chains from one sample in a study of T cell responses to AZD1222 COVID-19 vaccine. TCRdb keeps only in-frame clones here, not all; method: immunoSEQ multiplex PCR. The sample includes 100,000 or so clones, 65% to 90% of them seen just once. Sequencing was performed on peripheral blood, taken on day 0 of AZD1222 vaccination. These receptors originate from an adult in good health. CDR3s include the opening cysteine and the closing phenylalanine or tryptophan. D genes are given only for firm matches. Clone size appears in some rows only: once, few, many, or a class for an expanded clone.

cdr3_nt | cdr3_aa | clone_size | d_call | j_call | v_call
TGTGCCAGCAGTTACCATCGGATTCAGGGAAGCAATCAGCCCCAGCATTTT | CASSYHRIQGSNQPQHF | . | . | TRBJ1-5 | TRBV6-2/TRBV6-3
TGTGCCAGCAGCCCTCGACAGGGAGGCACTGAAGCTTTCTTT | CASSPRQGGTEAFF | . | TRBD1 | TRBJ1-1 | TRBV7-2
TGCAGCGTGACAAGGGCCGGGGGCACCGGGGAGCTGTTTTTT | CSVTRAGGTGELFF | . | . | TRBJ2-2 | TRBV29-1
TGTGCCAGCAGCTTTAGGGGGCTTCGAGGGTCACCCCTCCACTTT | CASSFRGLRGSPLHF | . | TRBD1 | TRBJ1-6 | TRBV7-2
TGCGCCAGCAGCTCGACAGGTTTCGAATATGAGCAGTTCTTC | CASSSTGFEYEQFF | . | . | TRBJ2-1 | TRBV5-1
TGTGCCAGCAGCTTAGGATTGGGGGCCGCCTACGAGCAGTACTTC | CASSLGLGAAYEQYF | . | . | TRBJ2-7 | TRBV7-9
TGTGCCAGCAGTGAATGGGGGGGATTTCAGCCCCAGCATTTT | CASSEWGGFQPQHF | once | . | TRBJ1-5 | TRBV6-1
TGTGCCAGCAGGGACCGGGAGAACTATGGCTACACCTTC | CASRDRENYGYTF | . | . | TRBJ1-2 | TRBV2
TGTGCCAGCAGCTTGGGGGGACAGGGATGGGACCAACAGTTCTTC | CASSLGGQGWDQQFF | few | TRBD1 | TRBJ2-1 | TRBV5-8
TGTGCCAGCACCCTGACGGGACAAAGCAACTATGGCTACACCTTC | CASTLTGQSNYGYTF | . | . | TRBJ1-2 | TRBV2
TGTGCCAGCAGGGCCTCAGGGGGGAAAAATCAGCCCCAGCATTTT | CASRASGGKNQPQHF | few | TRBD1 | TRBJ1-5 | TRBV6-5
TGCGCCAGCAGCCAAGAAGCGGGACCGCTAAACACCATATATTTT | CASSQEAGPLNTIYF | few | . | TRBJ1-3 | TRBV4-1
TGTGCCAGCAGTTACCGGACAGGTGGAAAACTGTTTTTT | CASSYRTGGKLFF | . | TRBD1 | TRBJ1-4 | TRBV6-5
TGTGCCAGCAGTGAGGCGGGGGGCCCTAATGAAAAACTGTTTTTT | CASSEAGGPNEKLFF | . | . | TRBJ1-4 | TRBV2
TGTGCCACCAGCAGAGAGGGGGATGAAAAACTGTTTTTT | CATSREGDEKLFF | . | . | TRBJ1-4 | TRBV15
TGTGCCAGCAGCGTAGAGGGGACTGGGGCCAACGTCCTGACTTTC | CASSVEGTGANVLTF | . | . | TRBJ2-6 | TRBV9
TGTGCCAGCAGCTTACCGGACAGGGGAGGAAATGGCTACACCTTC | CASSLPDRGGNGYTF | . | TRBD1 | TRBJ1-2 | TRBV5-4
TGTGCCAGCAGTAGGGATTCGTTTGAAAAACTGTTTTTT | CASSRDSFEKLFF | . | . | TRBJ1-4 | TRBV2
TGTGCCAGCAGCTCCGCGGGAACGAACACCGGGGAGCTGTTTTTT | CASSSAGTNTGELFF | . | . | TRBJ2-2 | TRBV6-5
TGCGCCAGCAGCTTGCTGGGTGGGACTAATGAAAAACTGTTTTTT | CASSLLGGTNEKLFF | . | . | TRBJ1-4 | TRBV5-1
TGTGCCAGCAGTGAAGGGACAGGGGCCAACGGCTACACCTTC | CASSEGTGANGYTF | . | TRBD1 | TRBJ1-2 | TRBV6-1
TGTGCCAGCAGTGACGCGGCTAACTATGGCTACACCTTC | CASSDAANYGYTF | . | . | TRBJ1-2 | TRBV25-1
TGTGCCAGCAGCCAAGGAGGTGGAGGGGGAGGCTACACCTTC | CASSQGGGGGGYTF | few | . | TRBJ1-2 | TRBV3-1/TRBV3-2
TGCGCCAGCAGCCAACTTTCGGGTGGATCCTACGAGCAGTACTTC | CASSQLSGGSYEQYF | . | . | TRBJ2-7 | TRBV5-1
TGTGCCAGCTCACCAGACAGGGCAGTTCAGCCCCAGCATTTT | CASSPDRAVQPQHF | . | TRBD1 | TRBJ1-5 | TRBV18
TGTGCCAGCAGTGTTGGTCAGCCCCAGCATTTT | CASSVGQPQHF | once | . | TRBJ1-5 | TRBV2
TGTGCCTGGAGTAGTGGGGGCGAGCAGCCCCAGCATTTT | CAWSSGGEQPQHF | . | . | TRBJ1-5 | TRBV30
TGTGCCAGCAGTGACTACGGGAACACTGAAGCTTTCTTT | CASSDYGNTEAFF | . | . | TRBJ1-1 | TRBV6-4
TGTGCCAGCAGCCAAGGTCGTGTCAGAGACAATGAGCAGTTCTTC | CASSQGRVRDNEQFF | . | . | TRBJ2-1 | TRBV3-1/TRBV3-2
TGTGCCAGCAGCAAAAGAACAGGGCCGAGGCCCGGGGAGCTGTTTTTT | CASSKRTGPRPGELFF | . | . | TRBJ2-2 | TRBV3-1/TRBV3-2
TGTGCCACCAGTGATTATGTGAAAGGAGAGACAGATACGCAGTATTTT | CATSDYVKGETDTQYF | . | . | TRBJ2-3 | TRBV24-1
TGCGCCAGCAGCCAAGACTTAACCGGGACTTCCACTTCAGATACGCAGTATTTT | CASSQDLTGTSTSDTQYF | . | . | TRBJ2-3 | TRBV4-1
TGTGCCAGCAGGCAAGGACTAGCGGGTAGGGGTCAAGAGACCCAGTACTTC | CASRQGLAGRGQETQYF | . | TRBD2 | TRBJ2-5 | TRBV2
TGTGCCAGCAGCTTGGGGGGGTTCTATGGCTACACCTTC | CASSLGGFYGYTF | . | . | TRBJ1-2 | TRBV5-6
TGTGCCAGCAGCCCCACCGGACTAGCGGGGGGGCGTAGCACAGATACGCAGTATTTT | CASSPTGLAGGRSTDTQYF | . | TRBD2 | TRBJ2-3 | TRBV11-2
TGTGCCTGGAGTTCGGTTGGACAGGGCTTAAATGGTAATGAAAAACTGTTTTTT | CAWSSVGQGLNGNEKLFF | once | TRBD1 | TRBJ1-4 | TRBV30
TGCGCCAGCAGCACCGACAGGGGGCAAGAGACCCAGTACTTC | CASSTDRGQETQYF | . | TRBD1 | TRBJ2-5 | TRBV5-1
TGTGCCAGCAGTGCGGGGGGGACAGGGGTCCACGAGCAGTACTTC | CASSAGGTGVHEQYF | . | . | TRBJ2-7 | TRBV9
TGTGCCAGCAGCGCGCCGGGGGGTACGCAGTATTTT | CASSAPGGTQYF | . | TRBD2 | TRBJ2-3 | TRBV7-8
TGTGCCAGCAGCTTACGCTACGAGCAGTACTTC | CASSLRYEQYF | . | . | TRBJ2-7 | TRBV7-2
TGTGCCATAACACAGGGCTTGTTTGACTATGGCTACACCTTC | CAITQGLFDYGYTF | . | . | TRBJ1-2 | TRBV6-5
TGTGCCAGCAGCTTAGGGCCGGGACTAGCGGACACAGATACGCAGTATTTT | CASSLGPGLADTDTQYF | few | TRBD2 | TRBJ2-3 | TRBV7-3
TGTGCCAGCAGCTTCGGGACAGGGGGCCGTACCGGGGAGCTGTTTTTT | CASSFGTGGRTGELFF | . | TRBD1 | TRBJ2-2 | TRBV7-8
TGTGCCAGCAGCTTAGCGGGTCCGGTTGGAAATGGCTACACCTTC | CASSLAGPVGNGYTF | . | . | TRBJ1-2 | TRBV7-2